One sample yielded the 14 T cell receptor beta chains listed below, sequenced in a study of beta chain features in type 1 diabetes. Expressed TCRB transcripts were sequenced after all isolated RNA was converted to cDNA. Sequencing was performed with immunoSEQ multiplex PCR; in TCRdb, only in-frame clones are kept and a portion is missing. Seen here are hundreds of thousands of clones, 15% to 17% observed once, and the top ten hold 0.09% to 0.095%. The sequencing sample was made of naive CD4+ T cells from blood. Source of these receptors: a man aged 18 to 29 in good health.

The chain has TRBV12-5 and TRBJ2-3; D is undetermined. Trimming took off 5 bases at V and 2 bases at J, with 2 bases between the two ends. This CDR3 region has 11 residues. Germline V gene sequence: CDR1 LGHNT, CDR2 FRNRAP. Here the CDR3 reads CASGLTDTQYF. CDR3 nucleotide sequence: TGTGCTAGTGGTCTCACAGATACGCAGTATTTT.

The chain uses TRBV28 and TRBJ1-1; D not certain. Looked up from germline, CDR1 is MDHEN and CDR2 is SYDVKM. The V gene lost 7 bases and the J gene lost 3 bases, with 15 bases spanning the gap. This CDR3 comprises 14 residues. The CDR3 sequence is CASIPGRKYTEAFF. In DNA form, the CDR3 reads TGTGCCAGCATCCCCGGGCGTAAATACACTGAAGCTTTCTTT.

Points on this clone: Other DNA sequences in this specimen translate into the identical CDR3. V gene TRBV27 combines with J gene TRBJ1-1; D gene ambiguous. The CDR3 sequence is 14 residues long. Trimming left V 3 bases short and J 0 bases short, with 8 bases between. Germline CDR1 and CDR2: MNHEY and SMNVEV (reference sequence). DNA for the CDR3: TGTGCCAGCAGTTTCCGAGGGATGAACACTGAAGCTTTCTTT. Protein product: CASSFRGMNTEAFF.

In its sample, this clone was seen a few times. The J gene is TRBJ2-7, the V gene TRBV21-1; the D call of TRBD1 is as the table states it, not checked on the DNA. TRBV21-1 is shown as a pseudogene. The CDR3 loop spans 16 amino acids. The CDR3 reads CASSKGEGQGIYEQYF. The DNA of the CDR3 is TGTGCCAGCAGCAAAGGGGAGGGACAGGGGATATACGAGCAGTACTTC.

J is TRBJ2-7 and V is TRBV9; TRBD2 is a possible D gene (5 bases). Germline V CDR1 and CDR2: SGDLS, YYNGEE. The CDR3 spans 14 residues. Trimming removed 0 bases from V and 2 bases from J, with 9 bases in between. In nucleotides, the CDR3 is TGTGCCAGCAGCGTAGTCGGGGTGCCCTACGAGCAGTACTTC. It yields the protein CASSVVGVPYEQYF.

The genes are TRBV25-1 and TRBJ1-2, with D unclear. Trimming removed 1 base from V and 5 bases from J, with 5 bases in between. CDR1 is MGHDK, CDR2 SYGVNS, per germline. The CDR3 extends over 12 amino acids. The CDR3 region has the DNA TGTGCCAGCAGTGAATGGAGGTATGGCTACACCTTC. Translated: CASSEWRYGYTF.

Details on this clone: Additional DNA sequences in this sample encode the identical CDR3. The chain uses TRBV7-2 and TRBJ2-7; 7 bases match TRBD1. V was pared by 1 base and J by 0 bases, with 3 bases of the junction left unmatched. The CDR3 covers 15 residues. Germline-derived CDR1 and CDR2 are SGHTA and FQGNSA. This CDR3 is CASSLGQGLSYEQYF. CDR3 in DNA: TGTGCCAGCAGCTTAGGACAGGGCCTCTCCTACGAGCAGTACTTC.

The chain combines TRBV5-6 with TRBJ1-2, with 7 nucleotides matching TRBD1. Losses at the gene ends were 4 bases for V and 2 bases for J; bases not matched to a gene: 8. The CDR3 spans 15 residues. Germline lookup yields CDR1 SGHDT and CDR2 YYEEEE. DNA of the CDR3: TGTGCCAGCAGCCCGGATTTACAGGGGAACTATGGCTACACCTTC. Protein product: CASSPDLQGNYGYTF.

V gene TRBV18 combines with J gene TRBJ1-5, with TRBD1 as a possible D gene (5 bases). The V gene lost 3 bases and the J gene lost 0 bases, with 9 bases spanning the gap. Germline V CDR1 and CDR2: KGHSH, LQKENI. The CDR3 extends over 15 amino acids. This CDR3 is CASSPTAVSNQPQHF. CDR3 coding DNA: TGTGCCAGCTCACCGACAGCGGTTAGCAATCAGCCCCAGCATTTT.

This clone was detected a few times. The chain carries TRBV9 and TRBJ2-2; D ambiguous. This CDR3 is 15 amino acids long. Germline lookup yields CDR1 SGDLS and CDR2 YYNGEE. V lost 0 bases to trimming and J lost 7 bases, with 13 bases between them. The CDR3 is CASSVVTAGDGELFF. As DNA, the CDR3 is TGTGCCAGCAGCGTAGTGACGGCCGGTGACGGGGAGCTGTTTTTT.

The chain carries TRBV7-2 and TRBJ2-7; 12 nucleotides match TRBD2. The CDR3 has 14 residues. J gave up 2 bases and V 4 bases, and 0 bases lay outside the gene matches. Germline V gene lookup returns CDR1 SGHTA and CDR2 FQGNSA. This chain's CDR3 is CASSSSGRAYEQYF. The CDR3 region has the DNA TGTGCCAGCAGCTCTAGCGGGAGGGCCTACGAGCAGTACTTC.

This clone showed up just a few times. V and J are TRBV21-1 and TRBJ2-7. TRBV21-1 is deemed a pseudogene. This CDR3 contains 14 residues. The CDR3, as DNA: TGTGCCAGCAGGGATGGGCGGAGCCCCTACGAGCAGTACTTC. Amino acids: CASRDGRSPYEQYF.

The J gene is TRBJ2-5, the V gene TRBV19; weak D call: TRBD2 (6 bases). This CDR3 is 14 amino acids long. Germline V gene sequence: CDR1 LNHDA, CDR2 SQIVND (reference sequence). V gave up 6 bases and J gave up 0 bases, with 11 bases separating them. The CDR3 DNA reads as TGTGCCAGTAGGAGGACGGGAGACCAAGAGACCCAGTACTTC. This sequence encodes CASRRTGDQETQYF.

This clone was counted once. V and J are TRBV2 and TRBJ2-5; 8 bases align to TRBD2. J gave up 3 bases and V 0 bases, and 15 bases lay outside the gene matches. The CDR3 covers 19 residues. The germline V gene encodes CDR1 SNHLY and CDR2 FYNNEI. CDR3 protein: CASSEARRSVPRGEETQYF. The CDR3 DNA sequence: TGTGCCAGCAGTGAAGCCCGGCGCTCCGTGCCGCGGGGGGAAGAGACCCAGTACTTC.